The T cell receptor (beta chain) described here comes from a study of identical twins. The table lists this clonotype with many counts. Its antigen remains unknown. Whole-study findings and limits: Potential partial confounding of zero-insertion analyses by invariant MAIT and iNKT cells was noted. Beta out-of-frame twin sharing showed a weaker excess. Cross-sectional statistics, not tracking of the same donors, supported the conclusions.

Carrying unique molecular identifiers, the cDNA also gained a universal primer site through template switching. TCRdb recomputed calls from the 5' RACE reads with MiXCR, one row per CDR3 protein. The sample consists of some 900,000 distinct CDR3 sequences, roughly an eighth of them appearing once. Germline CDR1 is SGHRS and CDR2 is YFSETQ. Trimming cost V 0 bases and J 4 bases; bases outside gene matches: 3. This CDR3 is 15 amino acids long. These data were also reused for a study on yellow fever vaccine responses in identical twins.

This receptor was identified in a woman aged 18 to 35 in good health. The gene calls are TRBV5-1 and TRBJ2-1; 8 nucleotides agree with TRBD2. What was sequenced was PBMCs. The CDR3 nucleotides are TGCGCCAGCAGCTTGGCTCCGGGGGGGTACAATGAGCAGTTCTTC. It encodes CASSLAPGGYNEQFF.